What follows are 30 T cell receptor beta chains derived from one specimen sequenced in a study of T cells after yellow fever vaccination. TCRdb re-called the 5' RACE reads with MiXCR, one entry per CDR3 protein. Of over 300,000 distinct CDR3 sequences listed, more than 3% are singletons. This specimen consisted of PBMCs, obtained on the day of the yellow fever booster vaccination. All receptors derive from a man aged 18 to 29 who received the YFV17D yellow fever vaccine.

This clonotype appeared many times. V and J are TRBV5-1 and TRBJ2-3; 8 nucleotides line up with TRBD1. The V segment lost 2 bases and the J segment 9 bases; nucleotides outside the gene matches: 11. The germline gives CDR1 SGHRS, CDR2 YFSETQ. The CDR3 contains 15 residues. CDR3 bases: TGCGCCAGCAGCTTTCCAGGGGGCCGGCAACAGACGCAGTATTTT. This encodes CASSFPGGRQQTQYF.

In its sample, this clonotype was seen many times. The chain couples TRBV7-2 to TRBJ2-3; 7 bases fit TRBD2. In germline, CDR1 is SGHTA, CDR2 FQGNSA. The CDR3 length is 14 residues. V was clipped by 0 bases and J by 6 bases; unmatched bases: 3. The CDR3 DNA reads TGTGCCAGCAGCTTAGCTACAGCGGGGGATACGCAGTATTTT. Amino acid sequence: CASSLATAGDTQYF.

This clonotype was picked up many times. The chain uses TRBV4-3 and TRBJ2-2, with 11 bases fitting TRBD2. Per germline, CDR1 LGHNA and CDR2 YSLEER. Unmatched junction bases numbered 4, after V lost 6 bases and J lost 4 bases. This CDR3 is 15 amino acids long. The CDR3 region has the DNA TGCGCCAGCAGTGCTAGCGGGGGGTTCACCGGGGAGCTGTTTTTT. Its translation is CASSASGGFTGELFF.

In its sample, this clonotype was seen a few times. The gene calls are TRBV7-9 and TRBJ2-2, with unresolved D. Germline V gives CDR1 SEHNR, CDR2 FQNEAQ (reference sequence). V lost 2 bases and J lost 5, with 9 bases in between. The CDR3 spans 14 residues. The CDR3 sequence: CASSLQGLTGELFF. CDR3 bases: TGTGCCAGCAGCTTACAAGGGCTGACCGGGGAGCTGTTTTTT. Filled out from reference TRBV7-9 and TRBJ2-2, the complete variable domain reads DTGVSQNPRHKITKRGQNVTFRCDPISEHNRLYWYRQTLGQGPEFLTYFQNEAQLEKSRLLSDRFSAERPKGSFSTLEIQRTEQGDSAMYLCASSLQGLTGELFFGEGSRLTVL.

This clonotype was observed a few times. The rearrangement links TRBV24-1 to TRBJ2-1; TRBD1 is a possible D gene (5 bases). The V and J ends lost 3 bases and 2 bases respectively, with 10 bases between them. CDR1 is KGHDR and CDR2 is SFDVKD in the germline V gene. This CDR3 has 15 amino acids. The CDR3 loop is CATSDPMTAYNEQFF. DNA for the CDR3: TGTGCCACCAGTGATCCCATGACAGCCTACAATGAGCAGTTCTTC.

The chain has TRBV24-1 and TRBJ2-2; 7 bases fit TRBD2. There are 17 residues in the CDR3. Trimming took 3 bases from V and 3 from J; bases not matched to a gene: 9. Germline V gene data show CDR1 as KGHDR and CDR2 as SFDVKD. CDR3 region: CATSDLAPAGYTGELFF. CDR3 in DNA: TGTGCCACCAGTGATCTCGCGCCAGCGGGATACACCGGGGAGCTGTTTTTT.

CDR3 sequence: CASSHDRAHPNEQFF. The DNA for the CDR3 is TGTGCCAGCAGCCATGACAGGGCGCATCCCAATGAGCAGTTCTTC. The chain is built from TRBV14 and TRBJ2-1, with 7 bases matching TRBD1. Germline CDR1 SGHDN, CDR2 FVKESK. With V trimmed by 3 bases and J by 6 bases, 8 bases remained unmatched. The CDR3 has 15 residues. Together with reference TRBV14 and TRBJ2-1, the CDR3 gives the full variable domain: EAGVTQFPSHSVIEKGQTVTLRCDPISGHDNLYWYRRVMGKEIKFLLHFVKESKQDESGMPNNRFLAERTGGTYSTLKVQPAELEDSGVYFCASSHDRAHPNEQFFGPGTRLTVL.

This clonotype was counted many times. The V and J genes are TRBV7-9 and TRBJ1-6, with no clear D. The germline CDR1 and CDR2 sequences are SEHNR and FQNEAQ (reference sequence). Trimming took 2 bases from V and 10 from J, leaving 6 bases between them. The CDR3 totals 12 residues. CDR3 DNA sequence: TGTGCCAGCAGCTTACAAAGATCACCCCTCCACTTT. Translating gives CASSLQRSPLHF.

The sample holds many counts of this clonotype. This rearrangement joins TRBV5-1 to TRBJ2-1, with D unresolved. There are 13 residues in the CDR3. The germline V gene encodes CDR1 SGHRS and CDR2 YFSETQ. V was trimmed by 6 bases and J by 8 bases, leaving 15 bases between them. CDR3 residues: CASTAFEGHEQFF. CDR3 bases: TGCGCCAGCACGGCGTTTGAAGGTCATGAGCAGTTCTTC.

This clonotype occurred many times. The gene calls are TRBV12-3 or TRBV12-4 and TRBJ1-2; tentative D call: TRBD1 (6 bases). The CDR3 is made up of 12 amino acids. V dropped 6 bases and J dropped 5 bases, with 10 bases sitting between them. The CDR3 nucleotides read TGTGCCAGCAGCTTGAGGGGGTATGGCTACACCTTC. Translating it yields CASSLRGYGYTF.

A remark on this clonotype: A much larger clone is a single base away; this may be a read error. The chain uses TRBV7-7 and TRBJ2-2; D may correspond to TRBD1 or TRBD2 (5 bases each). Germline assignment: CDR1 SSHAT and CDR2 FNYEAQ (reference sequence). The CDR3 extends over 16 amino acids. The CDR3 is CASSLEGSENTGELFF. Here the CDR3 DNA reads TGTGCTAGCAGCTTAGAGGGGTCAGAGAACACCGGGGAGCTGTTTTTT.

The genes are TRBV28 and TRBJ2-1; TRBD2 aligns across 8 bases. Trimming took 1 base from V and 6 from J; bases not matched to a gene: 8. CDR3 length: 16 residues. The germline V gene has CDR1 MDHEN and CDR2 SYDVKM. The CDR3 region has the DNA TGTGCCAGCAGTTTATTGTCCCTAGCGGGCGCCAATGAGCAGTTCTTC. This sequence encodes CASSLLSLAGANEQFF.

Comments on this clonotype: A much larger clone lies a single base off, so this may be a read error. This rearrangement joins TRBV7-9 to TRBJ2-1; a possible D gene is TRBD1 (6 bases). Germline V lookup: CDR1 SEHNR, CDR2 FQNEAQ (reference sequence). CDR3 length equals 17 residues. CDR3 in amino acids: CASSPQGSGGSYIEQFF. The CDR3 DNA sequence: TGTGCCAGCAGCCCCCAGGGGAGTGGCGGTTCCTACATTGAGCAGTTCTTC.

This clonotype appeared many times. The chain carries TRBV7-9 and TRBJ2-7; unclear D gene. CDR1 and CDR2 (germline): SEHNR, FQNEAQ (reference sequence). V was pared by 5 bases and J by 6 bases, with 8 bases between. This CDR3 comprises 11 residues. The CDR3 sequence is CASSVRREQYF. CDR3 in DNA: TGTGCCAGCAGCGTCCGTCGCGAGCAGTACTTC.

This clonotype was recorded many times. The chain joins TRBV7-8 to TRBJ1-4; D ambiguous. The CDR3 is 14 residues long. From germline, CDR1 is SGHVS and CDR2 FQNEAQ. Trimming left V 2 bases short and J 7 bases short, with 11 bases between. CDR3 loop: CASSLYTAGEKLFF. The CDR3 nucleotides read TGTGCCAGCAGCTTATATACGGCCGGTGAAAAACTGTTTTTT.

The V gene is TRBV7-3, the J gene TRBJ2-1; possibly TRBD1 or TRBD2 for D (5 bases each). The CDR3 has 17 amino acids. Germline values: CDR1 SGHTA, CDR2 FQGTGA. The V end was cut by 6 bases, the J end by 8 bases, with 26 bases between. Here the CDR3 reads CASSIGTRRRARDEQFF. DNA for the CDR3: TGTGCCAGCAGTATAGGGACCCGGCGCCGAGCCCGAGATGAGCAGTTCTTC.

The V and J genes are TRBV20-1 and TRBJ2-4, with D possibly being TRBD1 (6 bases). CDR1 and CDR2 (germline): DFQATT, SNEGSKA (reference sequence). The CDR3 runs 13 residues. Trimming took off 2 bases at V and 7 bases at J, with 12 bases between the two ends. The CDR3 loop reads CSARRARGNIQYF. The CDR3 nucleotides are TGCAGTGCTAGAAGGGCTAGGGGGAACATTCAGTACTTC.

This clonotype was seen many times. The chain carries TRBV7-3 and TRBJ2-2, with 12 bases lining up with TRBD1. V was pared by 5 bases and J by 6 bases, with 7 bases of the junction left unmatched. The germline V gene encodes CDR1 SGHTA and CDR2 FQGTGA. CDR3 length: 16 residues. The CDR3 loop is CASSADGTGGSGELFF. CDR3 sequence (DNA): TGTGCCAGCAGCGCCGACGGGACAGGGGGCTCCGGGGAGCTGTTTTTT.

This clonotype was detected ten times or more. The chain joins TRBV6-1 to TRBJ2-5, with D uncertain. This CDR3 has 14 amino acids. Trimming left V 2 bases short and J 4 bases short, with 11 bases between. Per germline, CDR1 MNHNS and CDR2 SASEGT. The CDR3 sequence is CASSEQNLGETQYF. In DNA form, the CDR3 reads TGTGCCAGCAGTGAACAGAATCTAGGAGAGACCCAGTACTTC.

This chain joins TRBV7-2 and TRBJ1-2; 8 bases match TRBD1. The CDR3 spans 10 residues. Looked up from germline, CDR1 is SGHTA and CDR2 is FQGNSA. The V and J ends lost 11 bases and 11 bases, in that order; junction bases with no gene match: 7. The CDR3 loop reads CALDRDEYTF. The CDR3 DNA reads TGTGCCCTGGACAGGGATGAATACACCTTC.

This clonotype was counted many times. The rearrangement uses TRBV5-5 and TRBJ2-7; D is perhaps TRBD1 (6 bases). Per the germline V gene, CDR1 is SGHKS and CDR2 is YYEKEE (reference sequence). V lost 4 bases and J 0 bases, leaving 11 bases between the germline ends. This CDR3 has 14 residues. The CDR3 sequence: CASSRGQSSYEQYF. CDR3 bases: TGTGCCAGCAGCCGTGGACAGAGCTCCTACGAGCAGTACTTC.

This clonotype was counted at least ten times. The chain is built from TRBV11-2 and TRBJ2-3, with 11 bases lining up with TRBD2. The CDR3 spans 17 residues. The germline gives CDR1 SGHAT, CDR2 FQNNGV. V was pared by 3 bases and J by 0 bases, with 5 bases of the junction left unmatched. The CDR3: CASSFRLAGLSTDTQYF. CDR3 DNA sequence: TGTGCCAGCAGCTTCCGACTAGCGGGACTTAGCACAGATACGCAGTATTTT.

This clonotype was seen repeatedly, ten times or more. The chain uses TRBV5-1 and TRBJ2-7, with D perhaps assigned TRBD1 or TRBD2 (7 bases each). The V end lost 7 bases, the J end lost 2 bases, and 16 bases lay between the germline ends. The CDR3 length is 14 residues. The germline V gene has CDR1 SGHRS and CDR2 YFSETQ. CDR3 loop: CASGGAGQPYEQYF. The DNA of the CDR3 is TGCGCCAGCGGGGGAGCGGGACAGCCCTACGAGCAGTACTTC.

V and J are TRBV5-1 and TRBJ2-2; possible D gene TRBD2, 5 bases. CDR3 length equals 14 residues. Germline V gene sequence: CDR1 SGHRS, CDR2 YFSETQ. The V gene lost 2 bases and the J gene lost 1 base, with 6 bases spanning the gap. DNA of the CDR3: TGCGCCAGCAGCTTCCGGGAGAACACCGGGGAGCTGTTTTTT. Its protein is CASSFRENTGELFF.

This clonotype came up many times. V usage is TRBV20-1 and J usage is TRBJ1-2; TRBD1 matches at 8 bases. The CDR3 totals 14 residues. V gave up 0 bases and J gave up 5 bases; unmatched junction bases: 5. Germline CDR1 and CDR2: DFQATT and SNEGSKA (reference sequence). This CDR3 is CSAREGQDFYGYTF. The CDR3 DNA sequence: TGCAGTGCTAGAGAGGGACAGGACTTTTATGGCTACACCTTC.

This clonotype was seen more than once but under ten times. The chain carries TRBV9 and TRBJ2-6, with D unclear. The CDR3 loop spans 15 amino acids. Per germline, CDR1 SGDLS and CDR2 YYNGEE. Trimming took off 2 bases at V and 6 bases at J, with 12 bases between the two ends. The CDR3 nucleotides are TGTGCCAGCAGCGTCCTCGATTCGTTGGCCAACGTCCTGACTTTC. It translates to CASSVLDSLANVLTF.

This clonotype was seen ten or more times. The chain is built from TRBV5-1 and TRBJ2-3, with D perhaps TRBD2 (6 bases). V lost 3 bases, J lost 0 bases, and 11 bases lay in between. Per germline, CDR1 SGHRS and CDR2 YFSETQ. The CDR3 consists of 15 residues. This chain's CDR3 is CASSSDGGSTDTQYF. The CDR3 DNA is TGCGCCAGCAGCTCTGATGGGGGGAGCACAGATACGCAGTATTTT.

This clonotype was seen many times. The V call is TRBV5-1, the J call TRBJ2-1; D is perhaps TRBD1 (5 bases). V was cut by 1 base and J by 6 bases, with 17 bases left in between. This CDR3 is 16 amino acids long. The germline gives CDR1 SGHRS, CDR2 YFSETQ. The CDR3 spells CASSLTPLGDGNEQFF. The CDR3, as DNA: TGCGCCAGCAGCTTGACCCCCCTAGGGGATGGCAATGAGCAGTTCTTC.

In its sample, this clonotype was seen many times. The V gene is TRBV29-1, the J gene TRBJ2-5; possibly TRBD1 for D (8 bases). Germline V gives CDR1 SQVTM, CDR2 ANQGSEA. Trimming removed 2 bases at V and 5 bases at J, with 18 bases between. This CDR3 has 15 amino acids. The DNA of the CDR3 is TGCAGCGTTGAATTAACAGGGGGGGTCTTGGAGACCCAGTACTTC. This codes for CSVELTGGVLETQYF.

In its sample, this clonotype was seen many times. The CDR3 loop is CASNLAGGINNEQFF. In nucleotides, the CDR3 is TGTGCCAGTAATCTAGCGGGGGGCATCAACAATGAGCAGTTCTTC. The V call is TRBV19, the J call TRBJ2-1; 11 bases match TRBD2. J gave up 5 bases and V 7 bases, and 7 bases lay outside the gene matches. The CDR3 sequence is 15 residues long. Germline V gene lookup returns CDR1 LNHDA and CDR2 SQIVND (reference sequence).